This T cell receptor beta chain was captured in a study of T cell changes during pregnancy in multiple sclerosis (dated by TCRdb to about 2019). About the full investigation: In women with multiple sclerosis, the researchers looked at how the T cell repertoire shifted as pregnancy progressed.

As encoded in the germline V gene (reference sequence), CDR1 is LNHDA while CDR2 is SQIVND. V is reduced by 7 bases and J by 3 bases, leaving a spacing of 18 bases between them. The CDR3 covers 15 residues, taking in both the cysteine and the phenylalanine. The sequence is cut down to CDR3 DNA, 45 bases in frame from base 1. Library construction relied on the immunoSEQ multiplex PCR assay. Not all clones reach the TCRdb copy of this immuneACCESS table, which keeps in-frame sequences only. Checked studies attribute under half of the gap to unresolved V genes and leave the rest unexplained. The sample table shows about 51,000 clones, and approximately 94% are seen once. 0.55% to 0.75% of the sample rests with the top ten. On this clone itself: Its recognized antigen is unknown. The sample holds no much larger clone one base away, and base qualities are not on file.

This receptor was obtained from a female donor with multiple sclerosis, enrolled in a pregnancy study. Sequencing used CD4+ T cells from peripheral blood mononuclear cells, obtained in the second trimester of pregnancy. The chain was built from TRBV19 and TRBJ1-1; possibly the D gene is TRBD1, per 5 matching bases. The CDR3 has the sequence CASTLGPGRDTEAFF. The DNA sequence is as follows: TGTGCCAGTACCTTAGGACCAGGGAGGGACACTGAAGCTTTCTTT.